This T cell receptor (beta chain) was captured by sequencing in a study of blood T cell repertoires in COVID-19. Study-wide background: T cells, B-cell-depleted T cells, or PBMCs provided the cDNA or gDNA that served as material.

The authors' processing: Cell counts per sample came from amplifying reference gene primers. Repertoires were generated with immunoSEQ multiplex PCR, while TCRdb's copy carries only in-frame clones and drops some. That table gives V, J and clone size, and the DNA gave D and trimming. The repertoire holds some 200,000 clones, with about 90% as singletons. Cohort 3 donors were reported recovered after two negative PCRs, clearance, or symptom resolution. V was pared by 0 bases and J by 9 bases, with 4 bases between. The germline V gene encodes CDR1 SGHDT and CDR2 YYEEEE. The CDR3 has 11 residues. This chain uses TRBV5-6 with TRBJ2-4, with D uncertain. The receptor comes from a woman in her twenties or thirties who had recovered from COVID-19. Sequencing was carried out using PBMCs or T cells enriched from blood (not recorded which). The CDR3 bases are TGTGCCAGCAGCTTGGGGGCCATTCAGTACTTC. It is translated as CASSLGAIQYF.